The 32 T cell receptor beta chains presented below share a single source sample, sequenced in a study of graft-versus-host responses after intestinal transplantation. Sequencing was performed with immunoSEQ multiplex PCR; in TCRdb, only in-frame clones are kept and a portion is missing. The sample comprises about 9,600 clones, 60% to 85% of which are singletons, and roughly 21% rests with the top ten. Once graft tissue had been processed, intraepithelial and lamina propria lymphocytes were released. Specimen: ileum tissue, collected about 430 days after intestinal transplantation. These receptors came from a human patient who received an intestinal transplant, so some T cells may come from the graft donor.

This clone was seen a few times. The CDR3: CASSLVRGDKRPEAFF. CDR3 DNA: TGTGCCAGCAGCTTGGTCCGGGGCGACAAGAGGCCTGAAGCTTTCTTT. The rearrangement joins TRBV4-2 to TRBJ1-1; D possibly corresponds to TRBD1 (5 bases). The germline V and J ends were trimmed by 5 bases and 6 bases, with 22 bases remaining between them. This CDR3 region has 16 residues. Germline V CDR1 and CDR2: LGHNA, YNFKEQ.

This clone came up a few times. V usage is TRBV6-4 and J usage is TRBJ2-2; D unresolved. CDR1 MRHNA and CDR2 SNTAGT come from the germline V gene. The germline V and J ends were trimmed by 5 bases and 0 bases, with 4 bases remaining between them. The CDR3 extends over 13 amino acids. The CDR3 spells CASSSSNTGELFF. The CDR3 coding sequence is TGTGCCAGCAGTAGTTCGAACACCGGGGAGCTGTTTTTT.

To note about this clone: The junction departs from germline at one end; a sequencing error may be responsible. The chain uses TRBV7-8 and TRBJ2-1; 7 nucleotides align to TRBD2. There are 14 residues in the CDR3. The germline CDR1 and CDR2 sequences are SGHVS and FQNEAQ. In nucleotides, the CDR3 is TGTGTCAGCACCCCGAGGTACGGGGGGAATGAGCAGTTCTTC. As protein: CVSTPRYGGNEQFF. Supplemented by reference TRBV7-8 and TRBJ2-1, the full variable domain reads GAGVSQSPRYKVAKRGQDVALRCDPISGHVSLFWYQQALGQGPEFLTYFQNEAQLDKSGLPSDRFFAERPEGSVSTLKIQRTQQEDSAVYLCVSTPRYGGNEQFFGPGTRLTVL.

This rearrangement joins TRBV27 to TRBJ1-3; possible D gene TRBD1, 6 bases. There are 14 residues in the CDR3. Germline V gene lookup returns CDR1 MNHEY and CDR2 SMNVEV (reference sequence). The germline V and J ends were trimmed by 6 bases and 4 bases, with 13 bases remaining between them. The CDR3 loop is CASSRGGVGNTIYF. In DNA form, the CDR3 reads TGTGCCAGCAGCCGAGGGGGGGTCGGAAACACCATATATTTT.

J is TRBJ1-2 and V is TRBV28; no clear D gene. Germline CDR1 is MDHEN and CDR2 is SYDVKM. The CDR3 is made up of 15 amino acids. Trimming took off 3 bases at V and 2 bases at J, with 13 bases between the two ends. The CDR3 here is CASSFGVVRNYGYTF. CDR3 bases: TGTGCCAGCAGTTTTGGAGTGGTCAGGAACTATGGCTACACCTTC.

DNA for the CDR3: TGTGCCAGCAGTGAAGCCCCCGGGGGCGGGACTGAAGCTTTCTTT. It encodes CASSEAPGGGTEAFF. The chain recombines TRBV2 with TRBJ1-1, with a weak D call TRBD1 (6 bases). Germline CDR1 and CDR2: SNHLY and FYNNEI. Trimming removed 0 bases at V and 5 bases at J, with 13 bases between. The length of the CDR3 is 15 residues.

The chain carries TRBV27 and TRBJ1-1; no clear D gene. The CDR3 has 14 amino acids. Per germline, CDR1 MNHEY and CDR2 SMNVEV (reference sequence). V was pared by 3 bases and J by 0 bases, with 8 bases between. The CDR3 DNA reads as TGTGCCAGCAGTTTGGTAGGCTTGAACACTGAAGCTTTCTTT. Translating it yields CASSLVGLNTEAFF.

The rearrangement joins TRBV6-5 to TRBJ1-1; D is undetermined. The length of the CDR3 is 13 residues. Germline loops: CDR1 MNHEY, CDR2 SVGAGI. V lost 8 bases and J 0 bases, leaving 10 bases between the germline ends. The CDR3 loop reads CASESGLNTEAFF. The CDR3 bases are TGTGCCAGCGAATCCGGGCTGAACACTGAAGCTTTCTTT.

Only a few counts were recorded for this clone. This sequence joins TRBV2 and TRBJ2-7; 8 bases are a match to TRBD2. With 6 bases clipped from V and 7 bases from J, the junction kept 11 bases outside the gene matches. Per germline, CDR1 SNHLY and CDR2 FYNNEI. CDR3 length equals 14 residues. The CDR3 protein is CASREAGGSREQYF. Here the CDR3 DNA reads TGTGCCAGCAGGGAGGCGGGGGGCTCCCGGGAGCAGTACTTC.

This rearrangement joins TRBV11-2 to TRBJ2-1; 13 nucleotides align to TRBD2. CDR3 size: 16 residues. Germline trimming cut 1 base from V and 4 bases from J; bases unmatched to any gene: 1. The V gene's germline CDR1 is SGHAT and CDR2 FQNNGV. DNA of the CDR3: TGTGCCAGCAGCTTAGGACTAGCGGGGGGATACAATGAGCAGTTCTTC. Its translation is CASSLGLAGGYNEQFF.

The chain links TRBV6-5 to TRBJ1-4, with D perhaps TRBD1 (6 bases). The V gene lost 6 bases and the J gene lost 7 bases, with 15 bases spanning the gap. CDR3 length equals 14 residues. Germline loops: CDR1 MNHEY, CDR2 SVGAGI. CDR3 region: CASREQGRAEKLFF. CDR3 bases: TGTGCCAGCAGAGAACAGGGTCGCGCTGAAAAACTGTTTTTT.

The chain recombines TRBV28 with TRBJ1-1; tentative D call: TRBD1 (5 bases). CDR3 size: 15 residues. V was pared by 1 base and J by 5 bases, with 14 bases between. Germline V gives CDR1 MDHEN, CDR2 SYDVKM. CDR3 residues: CASSLFPGGLTEAFF. CDR3 nucleotide sequence: TGTGCCAGCAGTTTATTCCCCGGGGGGTTAACTGAAGCTTTCTTT.

The rearrangement joins TRBV5-1 to TRBJ2-5; 7 bases agree with TRBD1. CDR1 SGHRS and CDR2 YFSETQ come from the germline V gene. This CDR3 has 13 residues. V lost 2 bases to trimming and J lost 5 bases; unmatched junction nucleotides: 3. The CDR3 protein is CASSLGGLETQYF. The CDR3 nucleotides read TGCGCCAGCAGCTTAGGGGGCCTCGAGACCCAGTACTTC.

The chain joins TRBV19 to TRBJ2-3; TRBD2 might be the D (6 bases). Trimming shortened V by 5 bases and J by 0 bases, and 9 bases separated the two germline ends. This CDR3 has 14 amino acids. The germline gives CDR1 LNHDA, CDR2 SQIVND (reference sequence). The CDR3 bases are TGTGCCAGTAGTGCGGGGTTAAGCACAGATACGCAGTATTTT. Translated: CASSAGLSTDTQYF. Complete variable domain (other parts from reference TRBV19 and TRBJ2-3): DGGITQSPKYLFRKEGQNVTLSCEQNLNHDAMYWYRQDPGQGLRLIYYSQIVNDFQKGDIAEGYSVSREKKESFPLTVTSAQKNPTAFYLCASSAGLSTDTQYFGPGTRLTVL.

V is TRBV23-1 and J is TRBJ2-1; D remains unclear. TRBV23-1 is an ORF, and what it does is uncertain. Trimming shortened V by 4 bases and J by 7 bases, and 14 bases separated the two germline ends. This CDR3 has 14 amino acids. Written as DNA, the CDR3 is TGCGCCAGCAGTCTGGCAGGCGTAAGTAATGAGCAGTTCTTC. Translated: CASSLAGVSNEQFF.

For this clone: Sequence at one end of the junction differs from germline and may be a read error. The V call is TRBV18, the J call TRBJ2-1, with no clear D. CDR3 size: 14 residues. Germline CDR1 reads KGHSH; CDR2 reads LQKENI. The CDR3 protein is CASSFSATYNGQFF. The CDR3 DNA reads as TGTGCCAGCTCCTTCAGCGCTACCTACAATGGGCAGTTCTTC.

The table lists this clone with a count of one. CDR3 nucleotide sequence: TGTGCCAGCTCACCCCAGTCACAAGTTCAAGAGACCCAGTACTTC. Translated: CASSPQSQVQETQYF. The V gene is TRBV18, the J gene TRBJ2-5; no definite D call. Germline loops: CDR1 KGHSH, CDR2 LQKENI. The CDR3 has 15 amino acids. V was pared by 3 bases and J by 2 bases, with 13 bases between.

The chain couples TRBV5-3 to TRBJ1-1; 8 bases map to TRBD1. TRBV5-3 is noted as an ORF with a role that remains uncertain. V lost 4 bases, J lost 3 bases, and 17 bases stayed unmatched. This CDR3 has 18 amino acids. The CDR3 region is CARSQLSPDRASHTEAFF. CDR3 sequence (DNA): TGTGCCAGAAGCCAGTTATCACCGGACAGGGCATCCCACACTGAAGCTTTCTTT.

V and J are TRBV18 and TRBJ2-3; D gene unclear. The V end was cut by 0 bases, the J end by 3 bases, with 4 bases between. The CDR3 sequence is 13 residues long. Looked up from germline, CDR1 is KGHSH and CDR2 is LQKENI. This CDR3 reads CASSPPATDTQYF. For the CDR3, the DNA is TGTGCCAGCTCACCACCCGCGACAGATACGCAGTATTTT.

The chain recombines TRBV5-5 with TRBJ1-3, with a weak D call TRBD1 (6 bases). Germline CDR1 and CDR2: SGHKS and YYEKEE (reference sequence). The CDR3 runs 16 residues. Trimming removed 0 bases from V and 3 bases from J, with 13 bases in between. CDR3 coding DNA: TGTGCCAGCAGCTTGGCGGCAGGGGTTGGTGGAAACACCATATATTTT. Protein sequence: CASSLAAGVGGNTIYF.

The gene calls are TRBV5-1 and TRBJ1-1; D perhaps matches TRBD1 (6 bases). This CDR3 has 12 residues. Germline V gene lookup returns CDR1 SGHRS and CDR2 YFSETQ. The V and J ends lost 4 bases and 4 bases respectively, with 8 bases between them. The CDR3, as DNA: TGCGCCAGCAGCAAACAGGGCACTGAAGCTTTCTTT. Protein product: CASSKQGTEAFF.

V gene TRBV10-1 combines with J gene TRBJ2-3; D remains unclear. Germline V gene sequence: CDR1 WNHNN, CDR2 SYGVQD (reference sequence). The CDR3 consists of 15 residues. Trimming took 3 bases from V and 1 from J, leaving 11 bases between them. CDR3 sequence reads: CASSDLTARTDTQYF. CDR3 bases: TGCGCCAGCAGTGATTTAACAGCCCGCACAGATACGCAGTATTTT.

The J gene is TRBJ1-5, the V gene TRBV6-6; 9 nucleotides match TRBD1. V was clipped by 6 bases and J by 2 bases; unmatched bases: 5. Per the germline V gene, CDR1 is MNHNY and CDR2 is SVGAGI (reference sequence). CDR3 size: 15 residues. The CDR3 loop reads CASSPGQGGNQPQHF. In DNA form, the CDR3 reads TGTGCCAGCAGCCCGGGACAGGGAGGCAATCAGCCCCAGCATTTT.

This clone was seen only a few times. The V and J genes are TRBV19 and TRBJ1-2, with 7 bases aligning to TRBD1. Germline CDR1 is LNHDA and CDR2 is SQIVND (reference sequence). The CDR3 loop spans 12 amino acids. The junction had 6 bases not matched to a gene; V was cut back by 4 bases and J by 10 bases. This CDR3 is CASSSGQVFYTF. CDR3 DNA sequence: TGTGCCAGTAGTAGTGGACAGGTCTTCTACACCTTC.

The table lists this clone with a few counts. This sequence joins TRBV7-2 and TRBJ1-5; possibly TRBD1 for D (5 bases). Trimming stripped 4 bases from V and 4 bases from J, with 17 bases between. CDR1 SGHTA and CDR2 FQGNSA come from the germline V gene. There are 16 residues in the CDR3. The CDR3 sequence: CASSSSSRGPNQPQHF. DNA for the CDR3: TGTGCCAGCAGCTCTTCCAGTCGGGGCCCTAATCAGCCCCAGCATTTT.

The chain employs TRBV7-3 and TRBJ1-1; D is ambiguous. Germline CDR1 and CDR2: SGHTA and FQGTGA. CDR3 length: 13 amino acids. Trimming left V 2 bases short and J 1 base short, with 5 bases between. The CDR3 nucleotides read TGTGCCAGCAGCTTATCTAAGAACACTGAAGCTTTCTTT. Amino acids: CASSLSKNTEAFF. The entire variable domain, with the rest obtained from reference TRBV7-3 and TRBJ1-1, is as follows: GAGVSQTPSNKVTEKGKYVELRCDPISGHTALYWYRQSLGQGPEFLIYFQGTGAADDSGLPNDRFFAVRPEGSVSTLKIQRTERGDSAVYLCASSLSKNTEAFFGQGTRLTVV.

V and J are TRBV30 and TRBJ1-5; D is unresolved. The CDR3 has 13 amino acids. Trimming took 3 bases from V and 0 from J, leaving 6 bases between them. Per germline, CDR1 GTSNPN and CDR2 SVGIG (reference sequence). CDR3 in amino acids: CAWRQYSNQPQHF. CDR3 coding DNA: TGTGCCTGGAGACAGTATAGCAATCAGCCCCAGCATTTT.

The CDR3 DNA is TGTGCCAGCAGGCTATCAGGGGGCTCGGTCACTGAAGCTTTCTTT. Protein sequence: CASRLSGGSVTEAFF. This chain connects TRBV6-5 to TRBJ1-1, with 8 nucleotides matching TRBD1. The CDR3 covers 15 residues. CDR1 is MNHEY and CDR2 is SVGAGI in the germline V gene. J gave up 4 bases and V 6 bases, and 10 bases lay outside the gene matches.

The chain has TRBV7-6 and TRBJ2-5; D not resolved. The CDR3 spans 13 residues. V was shortened by 5 bases and J by 2 bases, with 9 bases between the two germline ends. Germline CDR1 reads SGHVS; CDR2 reads FNYEAQ. This chain's CDR3 is CASSPPHQETQYF. DNA for the CDR3: TGTGCCAGCAGCCCACCTCATCAAGAGACCCAGTACTTC.

The chain has TRBV28 and TRBJ2-7; 8 bases are shared with TRBD2. The V segment lost 3 bases and the J segment 6 bases; nucleotides outside the gene matches: 16. CDR1 is MDHEN and CDR2 is SYDVKM in the germline V gene. This CDR3 contains 17 residues. The CDR3 loop is CASSLSLGRTGLGEQYF. The CDR3 coding sequence is TGTGCCAGCAGTTTGAGTCTGGGTCGGACGGGACTAGGCGAGCAGTACTTC.

The rearrangement links TRBV11-2 to TRBJ2-4; D might be TRBD2 (6 bases). The germline gives CDR1 SGHAT, CDR2 FQNNGV. Trimming left V 5 bases short and J 6 bases short, with 14 bases between. CDR3 length: 14 amino acids. DNA for the CDR3: TGTGCCAGCAGCCCGCGGGGTTGGGTAAACATTCAGTACTTC. Translating it yields CASSPRGWVNIQYF.

The chain carries TRBV7-2 and TRBJ1-4, with a tentative D call TRBD1 (6 bases). Looked up from germline, CDR1 is SGHTA and CDR2 is FQGNSA. The CDR3 is made up of 16 amino acids. Trimming left V 5 bases short and J 5 bases short, with 18 bases between. The CDR3 sequence is CASSPRGGGGNEKLFF. The CDR3 nucleotides are TGTGCCAGCAGCCCCAGGGGAGGAGGGGGAAATGAAAAACTGTTTTTT.